This T cell receptor (beta chain) was observed in a study of CD8 T cells in Susac syndrome. Germline CDR1 MGHDK, CDR2 SYGVNS. Deletions cut 3 bases from V and 8 bases from J, with 14 bases between. This CDR3 region has 14 residues. RNA in amounts of roughly 0.5 to 1 ug was reverse transcribed with random hexamers. TCRdb re-derived calls from the immunoSEQ multiplex PCR reads in MiXCR, one entry per CDR3 protein. This sample has 140,000 to 150,000 distinct CDR3 sequences, with roughly 96% found just once. The specimen was CD4+ T cells from PBMCs. The chain joins TRBV25-1 to TRBJ2-1, with D unclear. This receptor was obtained from a human donor with multiple sclerosis. CDR3 residues: CASSDSGLSHEQFF. CDR3 in DNA: TGTGCCAGCAGTGACTCCGGGTTATCCCATGAGCAGTTCTTC.